This TCR beta chain was recovered during a study of cytomegalovirus exposure and HLA in healthy donors. General study points: Testing in vitro showed a few CMV-associated chains specific for CMV antigens.

Researchers ran the PCR with 60 Vbeta and 13 Jbeta primers. Profiled with immunoSEQ multiplex PCR; TCRdb holds only in-frame clones, not every one. Of 180,000 or so clones in the sample, around nine tenths were seen once. Healthy individuals who donated bone marrow served as the donors. The CDR3 is made up of 14 amino acids. V shed 4 bases and J shed 6 bases, with 13 bases lying between them. Germline assignment: CDR1 SGHNT and CDR2 YENEEA. With respect to this clone: The antigen remains undetermined.

The chain is built from TRBV11-3 and TRBJ2-1; D gene uncertain. The receptor was derived from a woman between 25 and 40 years old in good health and CMV-seronegative. Material: PBMCs. Here the CDR3 reads CASSSSGWSNEQFF. CDR3 coding DNA: TGTGCCAGCAGCTCCTCCGGTTGGTCCAATGAGCAGTTCTTC. Complete variable domain (other parts from reference TRBV11-3 and TRBJ2-1): EAGVVQSPRYKIIEKKQPVAFWCNPISGHNTLYWYLQNLGQGPELLIRYENEEAVDDSQLPKDRFSAERLKGVDSTLKIQPAELGDSAVYLCASSSSGWSNEQFFGPGTRLTVL.